This paragraph covers one T cell receptor beta chain sequence. The antigen remains undetermined. A much larger clone is a single base away; this may be a read error. The data were obtained in a study of molecular identifiers for immune sequencing clone quantification. Study conclusions and caveats: Jurkat TCR RNA spiked in from one cell could reportedly be detected among about a million naive cells.

Germline V CDR1 and CDR2: SNHLY, FYNNEI. This CDR3 contains 17 residues. Methods described previously, with TCR primers listed, were used for bulk TCR libraries. TCRdb reprocessed the PCR reads with MiXCR, giving one entry per CDR3 protein. Of under 800,000 distinct CDR3 sequences listed, over 25% are singletons. The chain carries TRBV2 and TRBJ2-3, with TRBD1 identical over 8 bases. The sample was naive CD8+ T cells from blood, with Jurkat cell RNA spiked in. Subset specified: FACS-sorted CD8+CD4-CCR7+CD45RA+ naive T cells. This receptor was obtained from a human donor in good health. Some libraries in this study had Jurkat cell RNA spiked in. The chain's CDR3 is CASTFTTTGESADTQCF. CDR3 bases: TGTGCCAGCACATTCACAACGACAGGGGAATCAGCAGATACGCAGTGTTTT.